A selection of T cell receptor beta chains follows, all from one sample in a study of T cell repertoires in cytomegalovirus infection. Their antigens are not known. From the reads, TCRdb called clonotypes with MiXCR, one entry per CDR3 protein. The table lists roughly 800,000 distinct CDR3 sequences, under 35% of them singletons. Sequences were derived from cultured CD8+ T cells from PBMCs, sampled from culture after CMV antigen stimulation. Receptors originate from a human donor in good health (CMV status not recorded). Some clones in this sample may be carry-over from other donors' samples. Both conserved end residues are part of each CDR3. A D gene is named only where the DNA matches it firmly. Clone size appears in some rows only: once, few, many, or a class for an expanded clone.

V	size	J	D	CDR3	DNA
TRBV28	few	TRBJ2-1	.	CASSFGGGQNNEQFF	TGTGCCAGCAGTTTTGGGGGGGGGCAGAACAATGAGCAGTTCTTC
TRBV28	.	TRBJ2-1	.	CASSFPANTFYNEQFF	TGTGCCAGCAGTTTCCCAGCCAACACTTTCTACAATGAGCAGTTCTTC
TRBV6-1	.	TRBJ2-3	.	CASSEAKGGGSTDTQYF	TGTGCCAGCAGTGAAGCCAAGGGGGGCGGAAGCACAGATACGCAGTATTTT
TRBV12-5	.	TRBJ2-1	TRBD2	CASVSGGEFYNEQFF	TGTGCTAGTGTAAGCGGGGGGGAATTCTACAATGAGCAGTTCTTC
TRBV27	.	TRBJ1-6	.	CASSRKTSSYNSPLHF	TGTGCCAGCAGCCGAAAGACGAGCTCCTATAATTCACCCCTCCACTTT
TRBV10-3	.	TRBJ2-7	.	CAISESGTGPYEQYF	TGTGCCATCAGTGAGTCGGGAACAGGACCCTACGAGCAGTACTTC
TRBV12-3/TRBV12-4	.	TRBJ1-2	.	CASTAGVDYGYTF	TGTGCCAGCACCGCGGGGGTTGACTATGGCTACACCTTC
TRBV7-6	.	TRBJ2-3	.	CASSSAMRTQYF	TGTGCCAGCAGCTCCGCTATGCGTACGCAGTATTTT
TRBV5-4	.	TRBJ1-2	.	CASSLQFQSQGYTF	TGTGCCAGCAGCTTGCAGTTCCAAAGTCAGGGCTACACCTTC
TRBV27	.	TRBJ1-2	.	CASSLRWPPLGNYGYTF	TGTGCCAGCAGTTTAAGGTGGCCCCCCTTGGGAAACTATGGCTACACCTTC
TRBV9	.	TRBJ2-5	TRBD1	CASRGDRSETQYF	TGTGCCAGCAGGGGGGACAGATCAGAGACCCAGTACTTC
TRBV7-9	many	TRBJ2-5	TRBD2	CASSLFTSGAYQETQYF	TGTGCCAGCAGCTTATTCACTAGCGGGGCTTACCAAGAGACCCAGTACTTC
TRBV7-6	many	TRBJ1-1	TRBD1	CASNIFRGGGHMNTEAFF	TGTGCCAGCAACATCTTCAGAGGGGGCGGCCACATGAACACTGAAGCTTTCTTT
TRBV4-3	few	TRBJ2-5	.	CASSQAITGGTSKTQYF	TGCGCCAGCAGCCAGGCAATAACGGGGGGCACGTCGAAGACCCAGTACTTC
TRBV4-3	.	TRBJ2-1	.	CASSHPERSNEQFF	TGCGCCAGCAGCCACCCCGAGAGGAGCAATGAGCAGTTCTTC
TRBV28	.	TRBJ1-2	.	CASSSTIRRGSSANYGYTF	TGTGCCAGCAGCTCCACTATACGCCGGGGTAGCTCAGCTAACTATGGCTACACCTTC
TRBV4-3	.	TRBJ1-4	TRBD1	CASSQDGDRNEKLFF	TGCGCCAGCAGCCAAGATGGGGACAGGAACGAAAAACTGTTTTTT
TRBV5-1	once	TRBJ1-2	.	CASTDSQYGYTF	TGCGCCAGCACGGACAGCCAGTATGGCTACACCTTC
TRBV24-1	.	TRBJ1-1	.	CATSGSNAEAFF	TGTGCCACCAGTGGATCTAACGCTGAAGCTTTCTTT
TRBV6-8	.	TRBJ2-7	TRBD2	CASSYGLAGYEQYF	TGTGCCAGCAGTTACGGGCTAGCGGGCTACGAGCAGTACTTC
TRBV6-1	many	TRBJ1-1	.	CASSYSPGLATFF	TGTGCCAGCAGCTATAGTCCGGGACTAGCAACTTTCTTT
TRBV14	many	TRBJ1-2	TRBD1	CASSQGQGMVYGYTF	TGTGCCAGCAGCCAAGGACAGGGTATGGTTTATGGCTACACCTTC
TRBV12-5	many	TRBJ2-3	.	CASGFTTDLGTDTQYF	TGTGCTAGTGGTTTCACTACAGACTTGGGCACAGATACGCAGTATTTT
TRBV4-1	.	TRBJ2-1	.	CASSQEETRYNEQFF	TGCGCCAGCAGCCAAGAGGAGACTAGATACAATGAGCAGTTCTTC
TRBV7-2	.	TRBJ2-5	.	CASSLRVAFGESQYF	TGTGCCAGCAGCCTTCGGGTAGCGTTTGGGGAGTCCCAGTACTTC
TRBV7-6	.	TRBJ2-7	.	CASSWISYEQYF	TGTGCCAGCAGCTGGATCTCCTACGAGCAGTACTTC
TRBV6-5	.	TRBJ1-1	.	CASSWSTPNTEAFF	TGTGCCAGCAGTTGGTCGACCCCGAACACTGAAGCTTTCTTT
TRBV4-2	.	TRBJ1-1	.	CASSQPYGRDTEAFF	TGTGCCAGCAGCCAACCATACGGACGGGACACTGAAGCTTTCTTT
TRBV25-1	many	TRBJ2-2	.	CASSVQGGELFF	TGTGCCAGCAGTGTCCAGGGAGGGGAGCTGTTTTTT
TRBV7-9	few	TRBJ2-5	TRBD2	CASSFNAGGRETQYF	TGTGCCAGCAGCTTTAATGCGGGGGGCCGGGAGACCCAGTACTTC
TRBV14	.	TRBJ2-1	.	CASSSNIHEDEQFF	TGTGCCAGCAGCTCCAACATCCACGAGGATGAGCAGTTCTTC